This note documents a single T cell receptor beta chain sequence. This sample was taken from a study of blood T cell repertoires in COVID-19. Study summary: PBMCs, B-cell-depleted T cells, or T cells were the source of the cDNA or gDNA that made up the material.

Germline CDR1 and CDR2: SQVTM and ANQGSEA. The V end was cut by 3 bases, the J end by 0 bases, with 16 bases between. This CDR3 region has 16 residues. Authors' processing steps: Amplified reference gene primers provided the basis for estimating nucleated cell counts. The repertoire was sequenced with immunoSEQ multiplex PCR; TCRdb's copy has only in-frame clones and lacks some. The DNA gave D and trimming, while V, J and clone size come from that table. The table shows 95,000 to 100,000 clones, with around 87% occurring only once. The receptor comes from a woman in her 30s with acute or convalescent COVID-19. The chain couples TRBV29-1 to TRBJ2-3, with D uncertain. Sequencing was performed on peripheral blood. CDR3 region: CSVDTPSYLSTDTQYF. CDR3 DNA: TGCAGCGTTGATACACCATCGTACCTCAGCACAGATACGCAGTATTTT.